Each of the 17 T cell receptor beta chains below was sequenced from the same sample in a study of T cell responses to AZD1222 COVID-19 vaccine. TCRdb's table, derived via immunoSEQ multiplex PCR, lists solely in-frame clones and lacks some. The repertoire holds 86,000 or so clones, with approximately 90% as singletons. Sequencing used peripheral blood, obtained on day 0 of MenACWY control vaccination. The source is an adult in good health.

The chain is built from TRBV7-2 and TRBJ1-6; 7 nucleotides agree with TRBD1. Germline V lookup: CDR1 SGHTA, CDR2 FQGNSA. Germline trimming cut 5 bases from V and 6 bases from J; bases unmatched to any gene: 7. The CDR3 runs to 15 residues. The CDR3 DNA reads TGTGCCAGCAGCCAGAACCGGGACAGTAATTCACCCCTCCACTTT. This gives the protein CASSQNRDSNSPLHF.

V is TRBV5-6 and J is TRBJ2-1; the match to TRBD1 covers 9 bases. The V and J ends lost 4 bases and 13 bases, in that order; junction bases with no gene match: 12. The CDR3 runs to 14 residues. Germline V gene sequence: CDR1 SGHDT, CDR2 YYEEEE. The CDR3 sequence: CASSAGTGSFDQFF. CDR3 bases: TGTGCCAGCAGCGCCGGGACAGGGTCATTTGATCAGTTCTTC.

The V and J genes are TRBV19 and TRBJ1-1; tentative D call: TRBD1 (6 bases). Germline CDR1 is LNHDA and CDR2 is SQIVND (reference sequence). V was trimmed by 5 bases and J by 7 bases, leaving 14 bases between them. CDR3 size: 13 residues. This chain's CDR3 is CASSPGTSNEAFF. The CDR3 region has the DNA TGTGCCAGTAGTCCCGGGACATCGAATGAAGCTTTCTTT.

This clone has just a few counts. The chain recombines TRBV5-4 with TRBJ2-5, with 8 bases identical to TRBD1. Germline V lookup: CDR1 SGHNT, CDR2 YYREEE (reference sequence). The CDR3 has 13 amino acids. After removal of 4 bases from V and 5 bases from J, the junction contained 4 bases not matched to a gene. The CDR3 DNA is TGTGCCAGCAGCCTGACAGGGGCGGAGACCCAGTACTTC. Protein sequence: CASSLTGAETQYF.

V usage is TRBV28 and J usage is TRBJ2-7; 8 bases map to TRBD1. Trimming cost V 10 bases and J 4 bases; bases outside gene matches: 6. The CDR3 runs 12 residues. Germline CDR1 is MDHEN and CDR2 is SYDVKM. Here the CDR3 reads CATQTGVYEQYF. CDR3 nucleotide sequence: TGTGCCACCCAGACAGGGGTGTACGAGCAGTACTTC. Full variable domain (rest looked up from reference TRBV28 and TRBJ2-7): DVKVTQSSRYLVKRTGEKVFLECVQDMDHENMFWYRQDPGLGLRLIYFSYDVKMKEKGDIPEGYSVSREKKERFSLILESASTNQTSMYLCATQTGVYEQYFGPGTRLTVT.

The chain uses TRBV18 and TRBJ1-2; 10 bases align to TRBD1. From germline, CDR1 is KGHSH and CDR2 LQKENI. The CDR3 loop spans 13 amino acids. V was clipped by 4 bases and J by 6 bases; unmatched bases: 2. CDR3 coding DNA: TGTGCCAGCTCACTCGGGACAGGGGATGGCTACACCTTC. Its translation is CASSLGTGDGYTF.

The chain employs TRBV5-6 and TRBJ1-2; TRBD1 agrees at 9 bases. J lost 0 bases, V lost 5 bases, and 5 bases had no gene match. CDR1 and CDR2 from the germline V gene are SGHDT and YYEEEE. This CDR3 comprises 15 residues. CDR3 DNA: TGTGCCAGCAGTATGTGGGACAGGGCTAACTATGGCTACACCTTC. This gives the protein CASSMWDRANYGYTF.

The V call is TRBV19, the J call TRBJ2-1, with 10 bases aligning to TRBD2. This CDR3 is built from 17 residues. With V trimmed by 6 bases and J by 9 bases, 17 bases remained unmatched. Per the germline V gene, CDR1 is LNHDA and CDR2 is SQIVND (reference sequence). CDR3 nucleotide sequence: TGTGCCAGTAGCGCGCACCGGCTAGCGGGAGTTAATGGTGAGCAGTTCTTC. Translating it yields CASSAHRLAGVNGEQFF.

The V call is TRBV29-1, the J call TRBJ2-2; D is possibly TRBD2 (5 bases). Germline values: CDR1 SQVTM, CDR2 ANQGSEA. V lost 4 bases and J 4 bases, leaving 10 bases between the germline ends. The CDR3 has 13 residues. DNA for the CDR3: TGCAGCGTTGTGACGGAGGCCACCGGGGAGCTGTTTTTT. Amino acids: CSVVTEATGELFF.

This clone has a single count. This chain uses TRBV11-2 with TRBJ1-2; 9 bases line up with TRBD1. The germline V gene encodes CDR1 SGHAT and CDR2 FQNNGV. The CDR3 runs 16 residues. V lost 0 bases, J lost 6 bases, and 8 bases stayed unmatched. CDR3 DNA: TGTGCCAGCAGCTTAGATTGGGGGACAGGGAAGAATGGCTACACCTTC. Amino acid sequence: CASSLDWGTGKNGYTF. Full variable domain (remainder filled in from reference TRBV11-2 and TRBJ1-2): EAGVAQSPRYKIIEKRQSVAFWCNPISGHATLYWYQQILGQGPKLLIQFQNNGVVDDSQLPKDRFSAERLKGVDSTLKIQPAKLEDSAVYLCASSLDWGTGKNGYTFGSGTRLTVV.

The gene calls are TRBV5-1 and TRBJ2-3, with D perhaps TRBD2 (6 bases). Looked up from germline, CDR1 is SGHRS and CDR2 is YFSETQ. The CDR3 covers 15 residues. V was cut by 0 bases and J by 1 base, with 9 bases left in between. DNA of the CDR3: TGCGCCAGCAGCTTGGTTTCGGGGGGCACAGATACGCAGTATTTT. It yields the protein CASSLVSGGTDTQYF.

This clone counts as medium-sized (0.01 to 0.1%). The chain employs TRBV28 and TRBJ2-1, with D tentatively TRBD2 (6 bases). The CDR3 has 13 residues. Trimming pared 4 bases from V and 9 bases from J, leaving 13 bases between. From germline, CDR1 is MDHEN and CDR2 SYDVKM. The chain's CDR3 is CASSWGTSGEQFF. In DNA form, the CDR3 reads TGTGCCAGCAGTTGGGGGACTTCGGGTGAGCAGTTCTTC.

This clone was counted a single time. The chain carries TRBV3-1 (or the pseudogene TRBV3-2) and TRBJ2-1, with unresolved D. Germline loops: CDR1 LGHDT, CDR2 YNNKEL (reference sequence). There are 12 residues in the CDR3. The germline V and J ends were trimmed by 0 bases and 7 bases, with 4 bases remaining between them. The CDR3 coding sequence is TGTGCCAGCAGCCAAGATTTGAATGAGCAGTTCTTC. Residues: CASSQDLNEQFF.

The rearrangement uses TRBV30 and TRBJ1-2; perhaps TRBD1 as D (5 bases). The CDR3 has 13 residues. Germline CDR1 GTSNPN, CDR2 SVGIG (reference sequence). V was pared by 2 bases and J by 6 bases, with 13 bases between. The CDR3 DNA reads as TGTGCCTGGAGTCCCGGGACCGATAATGGCTACACCTTC. This gives the protein CAWSPGTDNGYTF. The entire variable domain, with the rest obtained from reference TRBV30 and TRBJ1-2, is as follows: SQTIHQWPATLVQPVGSPLSLECTVEGTSNPNLYWYRQAAGRGLQLLFYSVGIGQISSEVPQNLSASRPQDRQFILSSKKLLLSDSGFYLCAWSPGTDNGYTFGSGTRLTVV.

V gene TRBV3-1 (or the pseudogene TRBV3-2) combines with J gene TRBJ1-1; D unresolved. V lost 7 bases to trimming and J lost 0 bases, with 12 bases between them. The CDR3 totals 14 residues. Germline CDR1 LGHDT, CDR2 YNNKEL (reference sequence). In DNA form, the CDR3 reads TGTGCCAGCAAGGGTTCGGACGTGAACACTGAAGCTTTCTTT. Protein sequence: CASKGSDVNTEAFF.

V gene TRBV15 combines with J gene TRBJ2-7; TRBD1 agrees at 10 bases. The CDR3 consists of 14 residues. Per the germline V gene, CDR1 is LNHNV and CDR2 is YYDKDF (reference sequence). Germline trimming cut 2 bases from V and 5 bases from J; bases unmatched to any gene: 3. CDR3 sequence reads: CATSRTGTGDEQYF. The CDR3 DNA reads TGTGCCACCAGCAGAACCGGGACAGGGGACGAGCAGTACTTC. Complete variable domain (other parts from reference TRBV15 and TRBJ2-7): DAMVIQNPRYQVTQFGKPVTLSCSQTLNHNVMYWYQQKSSQAPKLLFHYYDKDFNNEADTPDNFQSRRPNTSFCFLDIRSPGLGDTAMYLCATSRTGTGDEQYFGPGTRLTVT.

V is TRBV27 and J is TRBJ2-1; 8 bases map to TRBD1. V was pared by 6 bases and J by 6 bases, with 4 bases of the junction left unmatched. Germline V lookup: CDR1 MNHEY, CDR2 SMNVEV (reference sequence). This CDR3 is built from 13 residues. As DNA, the CDR3 is TGTGCCAGCAGGACAGGGGCAACCAATGAGCAGTTCTTC. It is translated as CASRTGATNEQFF.